The next 30 T cell receptor beta chains were all read from a single sample in a study of cytotoxic CD8 clonotypes in ibrutinib-treated CLL. TCRdb's copy holds only in-frame clones and misses some; the assay was immunoSEQ multiplex PCR. In the table there are 110,000 to 150,000 clones, about 80% of which are singletons. The source was PBMCs, collected after 24 months of ibrutinib treatment. Every receptor here comes from a human donor with chronic lymphocytic leukemia.

The rearrangement uses TRBV6-6 and TRBJ1-3, with D unclear. The CDR3 runs 14 residues. Trimming cost V 0 bases and J 10 bases, with 13 bases left between them. The germline V gene encodes CDR1 MNHNY and CDR2 SVGAGI (reference sequence). CDR3 coding DNA: TGTGCCAGCAGTTACTCAGGCTACGAGGTTACCATATATTTT. This sequence encodes CASSYSGYEVTIYF.

This clone has only a few counts. V and J are TRBV7-9 and TRBJ2-2, with 11 bases identical to TRBD1. Trimming removed 8 bases from V and 6 bases from J; junction bases left unmatched: 8. The CDR3 totals 15 residues. Germline-derived CDR1 and CDR2 are SEHNR and FQNEAQ (reference sequence). In DNA, the CDR3 is TGTGCCAGCTTCACCGGGACAGGGGGTGCCGGGGAGCTGTTTTTT. Translated: CASFTGTGGAGELFF.

V gene TRBV19 combines with J gene TRBJ2-5; D is unresolved. This CDR3 spans 12 amino acids. In germline, CDR1 is LNHDA, CDR2 SQIVND (reference sequence). The CDR3 loop reads CAVGGYQETQYF. The CDR3, as DNA: TGTGCGGTGGGCGGATACCAAGAGACCCAGTACTTC.

This sequence joins TRBV5-1 and TRBJ2-1; D remains ambiguous. The CDR3 loop spans 14 amino acids. CDR1 is SGHRS and CDR2 is YFSETQ in the germline V gene. V lost 2 bases and J 10 bases, leaving 16 bases between the germline ends. The CDR3, as DNA: TGCGCCAGCAGCTTCGTTGACGGCCCCAGCGAGCAGTTCTTC. Translated: CASSFVDGPSEQFF.

The rearrangement joins TRBV27 to TRBJ1-3; the D is unclear. The CDR3 totals 13 residues. V was cut by 5 bases and J by 2 bases, with 7 bases left in between. Germline V CDR1 and CDR2: MNHEY, SMNVEV (reference sequence). In nucleotides, the CDR3 is TGTGCCAGCAGTCCCCTTACTGGAAACACCATATATTTT. This gives the protein CASSPLTGNTIYF.

V and J are TRBV5-6 and TRBJ1-1; 10 nucleotides match TRBD1. With 4 bases clipped from V and 6 bases from J, the junction kept 12 bases outside the gene matches. Germline CDR1 is SGHDT and CDR2 is YYEEEE. CDR3 length equals 16 residues. The CDR3 coding sequence is TGTGCCAGCAGCCCGACAGGGGGCGCGGGCGGGGCTGAAGCTTTCTTT. It is translated as CASSPTGGAGGAEAFF.

This clone was counted a few times. V is TRBV9 and J is TRBJ1-6; no firm D call. V lost 0 bases and J lost 6, with 7 bases in between. The CDR3 consists of 14 residues. The V gene's germline CDR1 is SGDLS and CDR2 YYNGEE. The CDR3 sequence is CASSVEATNSPLHF. CDR3 sequence (DNA): TGTGCCAGCAGCGTAGAGGCTACTAATTCACCCCTCCACTTT.

The chain is built from TRBV5-1 and TRBJ2-1, with 9 bases fitting TRBD2. Losses at the gene ends were 4 bases for V and 4 bases for J; bases not matched to a gene: 9. The CDR3 loop spans 16 amino acids. Germline CDR1 reads SGHRS; CDR2 reads YFSETQ. The CDR3 DNA reads TGCGCCAGCAGCCGAACGACTAGCGGAGGATACAATGAGCAGTTCTTC. Translated: CASSRTTSGGYNEQFF.

This clone was seen once. The chain uses TRBV10-3 and TRBJ2-7; 7 nucleotides line up with TRBD2. V shed 7 bases, J shed 2 bases, and the junction held 11 bases outside the gene matches. Germline V gene lookup returns CDR1 ENHRY and CDR2 SYGVKD. The length of the CDR3 is 15 residues. CDR3 nucleotides: TGTGCCATCAAAGGGGCAAGCGGGACCCCCTACGAGCAGTACTTC. Its protein is CAIKGASGTPYEQYF.

The chain has TRBV30 and TRBJ2-5, with D uncertain. There are 12 residues in the CDR3. Trimming shortened V by 8 bases and J by 5 bases, and 15 bases separated the two germline ends. The germline V gene has CDR1 GTSNPN and CDR2 SVGIG (reference sequence). CDR3 bases: TGTGCCGGGCAGCGAGGCAGTGAGACCCAGTACTTC. This gives the protein CAGQRGSETQYF.

The rearrangement joins TRBV7-9 to TRBJ1-1, with D possibly being TRBD1 (6 bases). Germline V gene data show CDR1 as SEHNR and CDR2 as FQNEAQ (reference sequence). V gave up 6 bases and J gave up 4 bases, with 15 bases separating them. The length of the CDR3 is 14 residues. CDR3 in amino acids: CASRVGGEGTEAFF. The CDR3 DNA reads as TGTGCCAGCAGGGTGGGGGGCGAGGGCACTGAAGCTTTCTTT. Looking up the rest from reference TRBV7-9 and TRBJ1-1 gives the full variable domain: DTGVSQNPRHKITKRGQNVTFRCDPISEHNRLYWYRQTLGQGPEFLTYFQNEAQLEKSRLLSDRFSAERPKGSFSTLEIQRTEQGDSAMYLCASRVGGEGTEAFFGQGTRLTVV.

V usage is TRBV6-4 and J usage is TRBJ2-7, with D perhaps TRBD1 or TRBD2 (6 bases each). V dropped 0 bases and J dropped 6 bases, with 12 bases sitting between them. CDR1 is MRHNA and CDR2 is SNTAGT in the germline V gene. The CDR3 length is 14 residues. The CDR3 nucleotides are TGTGCCAGCAGTGACTCGATTGGGGGGCGCGAGCAGTACTTC. Translating gives CASSDSIGGREQYF.

The chain combines TRBV18 with TRBJ1-6; 8 bases fit TRBD1. Germline CDR1 is KGHSH and CDR2 is LQKENI. This CDR3 is built from 15 residues. Losses at the gene ends were 3 bases for V and 7 bases for J; bases not matched to a gene: 5. The CDR3 DNA is TGTGCCAGCTCACCGGACAGGGCCCCGAATTCACCCCTCCACTTT. Its protein is CASSPDRAPNSPLHF.

This clone was seen at least ten times. The chain couples TRBV7-9 to TRBJ1-4; no definite D call. The CDR3 runs 13 residues. Germline CDR1 and CDR2: SEHNR and FQNEAQ (reference sequence). The ends were cut back, 5 bases at V and 11 bases at J, with 15 bases in the middle. The CDR3 DNA reads as TGTGCCAGCAGCCCCCCCAGGCGCCCTAAACTGTTTTTT. Protein product: CASSPPRRPKLFF. The full variable domain, its missing parts supplied by reference TRBV7-9 and TRBJ1-4, is DTGVSQNPRHKITKRGQNVTFRCDPISEHNRLYWYRQTLGQGPEFLTYFQNEAQLEKSRLLSDRFSAERPKGSFSTLEIQRTEQGDSAMYLCASSPPRRPKLFFGSGTQLSVL.

This sequence joins TRBV30 and TRBJ2-4; 7 bases are shared with TRBD1. V lost 4 bases, J lost 4 bases, and 4 bases stayed unmatched. The CDR3 length is 13 residues. CDR1 is GTSNPN and CDR2 is SVGIG in the germline V gene (reference sequence). In nucleotides, the CDR3 is TGTGCCTGGAACAGGGGCCTTAAAAACATTCAGTACTTC. Amino acid sequence: CAWNRGLKNIQYF.

The rearrangement joins TRBV6-1 to TRBJ1-1; tentative D call: TRBD1 (5 bases). CDR3 length equals 15 residues. Germline lookup yields CDR1 MNHNS and CDR2 SASEGT. The V end was cut by 2 bases, the J end by 5 bases, with 15 bases between. CDR3 sequence reads: CASSEYWTRKTEAFF. The CDR3 DNA reads as TGTGCCAGCAGTGAATACTGGACAAGGAAAACTGAAGCTTTCTTT.

The chain combines TRBV18 with TRBJ1-1, with a possible D match to TRBD1 (6 bases). V dropped 3 bases and J dropped 11 bases, with 13 bases sitting between them. The CDR3 loop spans 12 amino acids. Germline CDR1 and CDR2: KGHSH and LQKENI. The CDR3 sequence is CASSPSGELAFF. The CDR3 DNA reads TGTGCCAGCTCACCCTCAGGGGAGCTGGCTTTCTTT.

The V call is TRBV7-9, the J call TRBJ2-7, with D maybe TRBD1 (5 bases). The CDR3 has 12 amino acids. V lost 1 base and J 6 bases, leaving 7 bases between the germline ends. Germline V gene lookup returns CDR1 SEHNR and CDR2 FQNEAQ (reference sequence). CDR3 DNA sequence: TGTGCCAGCAGCTTAGGTGGGGCCGAGCAGTACTTC. Residues: CASSLGGAEQYF.

This rearrangement joins TRBV15 to TRBJ1-5; possible D gene TRBD1, 5 bases. V lost 1 base and J 3 bases, leaving 7 bases between the germline ends. The germline gives CDR1 LNHNV, CDR2 YYDKDF (reference sequence). The CDR3 sequence is 14 residues long. This chain's CDR3 is CATSRVGVNQPQHF. The DNA of the CDR3 is TGTGCCACCAGCAGAGTAGGGGTCAATCAGCCCCAGCATTTT.

This chain uses TRBV5-1 with TRBJ2-6; D call uncertain. This CDR3 region has 15 residues. Deletions cut 3 bases from V and 0 bases from J, with 7 bases between. From germline, CDR1 is SGHRS and CDR2 YFSETQ. CDR3 region: CASSSRSSGANVLTF. DNA for the CDR3: TGCGCCAGCAGCTCCCGGAGCTCTGGGGCCAACGTCCTGACTTTC. The entire variable domain, with the rest obtained from reference TRBV5-1 and TRBJ2-6, is as follows: KAGVTQTPRYLIKTRGQQVTLSCSPISGHRSVSWYQQTPGQGLQFLFEYFSETQRNKGNFPGRFSGRQFSNSRSEMNVSTLELGDSALYLCASSSRSSGANVLTFGAGSRLTVL.

This sequence joins TRBV19 and TRBJ1-5; no clear D gene. Germline lookup yields CDR1 LNHDA and CDR2 SQIVND (reference sequence). The CDR3 length is 14 residues. Trimming took 3 bases from V and 0 from J, leaving 6 bases between them. The CDR3 spells CASSMKGSNQPQHF. Here the CDR3 DNA reads TGTGCCAGTAGTATGAAGGGTAGCAATCAGCCCCAGCATTTT.

The chain is built from TRBV7-2 and TRBJ2-4; D is tentatively TRBD1 or TRBD2 (6 bases each). CDR1 and CDR2 (germline): SGHTA, FQGNSA. The CDR3 loop spans 15 amino acids. V shed 5 bases and J shed 5 bases, with 16 bases lying between them. The CDR3 loop is CASSAGQVSENIQYF. The CDR3, as DNA: TGTGCCAGCAGCGCGGGACAAGTGAGTGAAAACATTCAGTACTTC.

This chain links TRBV19 with TRBJ1-5; D not resolved. The V end was cut by 0 bases, the J end by 3 bases, with 6 bases between. This CDR3 spans 14 amino acids. Germline V gene data show CDR1 as LNHDA and CDR2 as SQIVND (reference sequence). The CDR3 sequence: CASSIEDSNQPQHF. Written as DNA, the CDR3 is TGTGCCAGTAGTATAGAGGATTCCAATCAGCCCCAGCATTTT.

This rearrangement joins TRBV19 to TRBJ1-1; D is possibly TRBD1 (5 bases). Per the germline V gene, CDR1 is LNHDA and CDR2 is SQIVND (reference sequence). V was trimmed by 2 bases and J by 4 bases, leaving 14 bases between them. There are 15 residues in the CDR3. DNA of the CDR3: TGTGCCAGTAGTATATGGGGGGACCGGGGCACTGAAGCTTTCTTT. This encodes CASSIWGDRGTEAFF.

This clone was picked up a small number of times. The chain has TRBV4-1 and TRBJ1-1; D is perhaps TRBD1 (5 bases). The V gene lost 4 bases and the J gene lost 0 bases, with 12 bases spanning the gap. The CDR3 is 15 amino acids. Germline assignment: CDR1 MGHRA and CDR2 YSYEKL. Here the CDR3 DNA reads TGCGCCAGCAGCCGGAGTCCAGGGCTGAACACTGAAGCTTTCTTT. Translating it yields CASSRSPGLNTEAFF.

The rearrangement joins TRBV28 to TRBJ1-2; maybe TRBD1 (5 bases). The CDR3 spans 12 residues. Germline V gives CDR1 MDHEN, CDR2 SYDVKM. Between the trimmed V and J ends, which lost 2 bases and 9 bases, there was a span of 10 bases. The chain's CDR3 is CASSLRGSRYTF. In DNA form, the CDR3 reads TGTGCCAGCAGTTTACGGGGCAGTCGCTACACCTTC.

The J gene is TRBJ2-1, the V gene TRBV2; 8 bases are a match to TRBD2. The junction had 7 bases not matched to a gene; V was cut back by 9 bases and J by 6 bases. The CDR3 is 13 residues long. The germline V gene encodes CDR1 SNHLY and CDR2 FYNNEI. The DNA of the CDR3 is TGTGCCAGGGGGACCCGGGGGGGCAATGAGCAGTTCTTC. Translation: CARGTRGGNEQFF.

This clone was seen a handful of times. CDR3 DNA sequence: TGTGCCAGCAGGCCGACAGGGGGATACGAGCAGTACTTC. As protein: CASRPTGGYEQYF. This rearrangement joins TRBV7-6 to TRBJ2-7; the match to TRBD1 covers 9 bases. V dropped 6 bases and J dropped 4; count of bases not matched to a gene: 4. Germline V gene lookup returns CDR1 SGHVS and CDR2 FNYEAQ. The length of the CDR3 is 13 residues. The entire variable domain, with the rest obtained from reference TRBV7-6 and TRBJ2-7, is as follows: GAGVSQSPRYKVTKRGQDVALRCDPISGHVSLYWYRQALGQGPEFLTYFNYEAQQDKSGLPNDRFSAERPEGSISTLTIQRTEQRDSAMYRCASRPTGGYEQYFGPGTRLTVT.

The rearrangement uses TRBV9 and TRBJ2-7; D remains ambiguous. Per germline, CDR1 SGDLS and CDR2 YYNGEE. The V and J ends lost 4 bases and 0 bases respectively, with 14 bases between them. This CDR3 is built from 15 residues. This chain's CDR3 is CASSPGPISSYEQYF. The CDR3 region has the DNA TGTGCCAGCAGCCCAGGACCCATAAGCTCCTACGAGCAGTACTTC.

A few counts support this clone. The genes are TRBV10-3 and TRBJ2-1; the match to TRBD2 covers 13 bases. Trimming removed 11 bases from V and 7 bases from J; junction bases left unmatched: 8. CDR3 length equals 14 residues. Germline CDR1 ENHRY, CDR2 SYGVKD. The chain's CDR3 is CASTGLAGPNEQFF. The CDR3 DNA reads as TGTGCCTCGACGGGACTAGCGGGACCAAATGAGCAGTTCTTC.